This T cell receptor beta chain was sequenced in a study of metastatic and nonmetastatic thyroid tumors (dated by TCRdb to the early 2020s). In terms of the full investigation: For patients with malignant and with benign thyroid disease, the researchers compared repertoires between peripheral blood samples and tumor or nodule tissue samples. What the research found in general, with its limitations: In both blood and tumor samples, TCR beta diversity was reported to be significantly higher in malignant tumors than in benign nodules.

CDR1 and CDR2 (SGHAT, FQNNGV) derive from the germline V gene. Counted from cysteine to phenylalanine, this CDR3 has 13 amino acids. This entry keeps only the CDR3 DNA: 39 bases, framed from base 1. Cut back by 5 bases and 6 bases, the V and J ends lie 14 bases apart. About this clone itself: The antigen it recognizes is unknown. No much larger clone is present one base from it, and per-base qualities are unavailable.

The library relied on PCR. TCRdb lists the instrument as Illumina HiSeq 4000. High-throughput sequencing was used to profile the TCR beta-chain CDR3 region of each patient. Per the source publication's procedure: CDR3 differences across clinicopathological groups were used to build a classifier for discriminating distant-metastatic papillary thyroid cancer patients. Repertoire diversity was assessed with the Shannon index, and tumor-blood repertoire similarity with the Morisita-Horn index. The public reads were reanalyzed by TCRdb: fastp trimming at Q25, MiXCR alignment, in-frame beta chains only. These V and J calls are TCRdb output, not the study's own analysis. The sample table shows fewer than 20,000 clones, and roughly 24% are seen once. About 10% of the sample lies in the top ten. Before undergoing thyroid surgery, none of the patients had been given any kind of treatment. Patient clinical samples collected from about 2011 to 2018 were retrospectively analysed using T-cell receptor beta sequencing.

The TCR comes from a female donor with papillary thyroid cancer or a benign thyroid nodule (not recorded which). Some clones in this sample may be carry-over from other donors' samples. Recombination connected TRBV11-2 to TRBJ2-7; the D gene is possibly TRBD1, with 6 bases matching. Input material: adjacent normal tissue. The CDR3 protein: CASSPGTLFEQYF. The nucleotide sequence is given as TGTGCCAGCAGCCCCGGGACACTTTTCGAGCAGTACTTC.